The 19 T cell receptor beta chains in this list originate from one sample, sequenced in a study of tumor and adjacent non-tumor tissue in lung cancer. TCRbeta libraries were built with three rounds of nested PCR, modified from ARM-PCR. From the multiplex PCR reads, TCRdb called clonotypes with MiXCR, one entry per CDR3 protein. Among approximately 120,000 distinct CDR3 sequences listed, about 61% were seen once. RNA was extracted from bulk tissue without any cell sorting. This non-tumor lung sample came from over 3 cm beyond the tumor edge. Sample: distant non-tumor lung tissue. These receptors came from a man in his 60s with non-small cell lung cancer.

Of note for this clonotype: A read error may account for a junction end that differs from germline. V gene TRBV4-2 combines with J gene TRBJ1-5; D is perhaps TRBD1 (5 bases). Germline CDR1 LGHNA, CDR2 YNFKEQ. The CDR3 contains 18 residues. CDR3 sequence: CVSSQENTGIGGNQPQHF. CDR3 coding DNA: TGTGTCAGCAGCCAAGAAAACACCGGGATAGGGGGCAATCAGCCCCAGCATTTT.

This clonotype was detected a few times. This clone may be a read error of a much larger clone one base away. The chain carries TRBV12-3 or TRBV12-4 and TRBJ2-1, with D tentatively TRBD2 (6 bases). This CDR3 comprises 11 residues. The CDR3 DNA sequence: TGTGCCAACAGTTCTGGACTAGAGCAGTTCTTC. Amino acid sequence: CANSSGLEQFF.

In the case of this clonotype: The germline gene is not matched at one end of the junction; a read error may be the cause. The rearrangement uses TRBV6-1 and TRBJ1-2; D uncertain. This CDR3 has 15 amino acids. The germline V gene has CDR1 MNHNS and CDR2 SASEGT. CDR3 sequence reads: CASSQSTQISYGYIF. CDR3 sequence (DNA): TGTGCTAGCAGTCAGTCGACACAGATTTCCTATGGCTACATCTTC.

The chain employs TRBV7-9 and TRBJ2-7; 7 positions match TRBD2. The J segment lost 6 bases and the V segment lost 4 bases, leaving 24 bases of the junction unmatched. This CDR3 region has 19 residues. Germline V lookup: CDR1 SEHNR, CDR2 FQNEAQ (reference sequence). The CDR3 loop reads CASSSGLTGVGARFVEQYF. The CDR3 nucleotides read TGTGCCAGCAGCTCGGGACTAACGGGAGTAGGGGCACGATTCGTCGAGCAGTACTTC. The full variable domain, rest sourced from reference TRBV7-9 and TRBJ2-7, is DTGVSQNPRHKITKRGQNVTFRCDPISEHNRLYWYRQTLGQGPEFLTYFQNEAQLEKSRLLSDRFSAERPKGSFSTLEIQRTEQGDSAMYLCASSSGLTGVGARFVEQYFGPGTRLTVT.

With respect to this clonotype: This sequence may be a read error, since a much larger clone differs from it by one base. This sequence joins TRBV9 and TRBJ2-6, with D tentatively TRBD2 (5 bases). From germline, CDR1 is SGDLS and CDR2 YYNGEE. This CDR3 has 15 residues. The V gene lost 4 bases and the J gene lost 0 bases, with 8 bases spanning the gap. In DNA, the CDR3 is TGTGCCAGCAGCTCACGGGGCTCTGGGGCCAACGTCCTGACTTTC. Translation: CASSSRGSGANVLTF.

This clonotype turned up a few times. The rearrangement uses TRBV5-1 and TRBJ2-3; D is unresolved. With 1 base removed from V and 2 bases from J, the gap between germline ends came to 11 bases. Germline V gene lookup returns CDR1 SGHRS and CDR2 YFSETQ. The CDR3 totals 15 residues. CDR3 bases: TGCGCCAGCAGCTTGACCTCCATTGCCACAGATACGCAGTATTTT. It yields the protein CASSLTSIATDTQYF.

This clonotype was seen a few times. The chain employs TRBV20-1 and TRBJ2-5; a weak D match, TRBD1 (5 bases). With 6 bases removed from V and 4 bases from J, the gap between germline ends came to 18 bases. Germline CDR1 and CDR2: DFQATT and SNEGSKA (reference sequence). This CDR3 comprises 14 residues. The CDR3 spells CSAQTVPRPETQYF. The DNA for the CDR3 is TGCAGTGCGCAGACAGTACCGCGCCCAGAGACCCAGTACTTC.

A note on this clonotype: A read error may explain this, as a much larger clone is one base away. This sequence joins TRBV20-1 and TRBJ1-1, with D uncertain. This CDR3 contains 15 residues. CDR1 is DFQATT and CDR2 is SNEGSKA in the germline V gene (reference sequence). The DNA for the CDR3 is TGCAGTGCTAGAGATTGGGAGGCCCAGAACACTGAAGCTCTCTTT. This codes for CSARDWEAQNTEALF.

With respect to this clonotype: Compared with germline, one end of the junction differs, possibly owing to a read error. The chain uses TRBV29-1 and TRBJ1-1, with a weak D call TRBD1 (5 bases). The germline gives CDR1 SQVTM, CDR2 ANQGSEA. The CDR3 covers 14 residues. CDR3 protein: CSVGVEGRGNEALF. The CDR3 DNA is TGCAGCGTCGGAGTGGAGGGGCGGGGGAATGAAGCTCTCTTT.

This chain joins TRBV7-2 and TRBJ1-1; D might be TRBD1 (5 bases). The germline V gene encodes CDR1 SGHTA and CDR2 FQGNSA. The CDR3 totals 14 residues. V was cut by 5 bases and J by 4 bases, with 14 bases left in between. The CDR3 protein is CASSAWAGGTEAFF. CDR3 sequence (DNA): TGTGCCAGCAGCGCGTGGGCTGGGGGCACTGAAGCTTTCTTT.

In the case of this clonotype: At one boundary the junction diverges from the germline segment, which might be a read error. The chain has TRBV5-1 and TRBJ2-5; the D gene is possibly TRBD1 (6 bases). Germline lookup yields CDR1 SGHRS and CDR2 YFSETQ. The CDR3 is 14 amino acids. CDR3 sequence (DNA): TGCGCCAGCAGCCCAAGACAGGCGCAAGTGACCCAGTACTTC. It is translated as CASSPRQAQVTQYF.

The chain joins TRBV10-1 to TRBJ2-7; the D call may be TRBD1 or TRBD2 (6 bases each). V lost 0 bases and J lost 9, with 21 bases in between. The germline V gene encodes CDR1 WNHNN and CDR2 SYGVQD (reference sequence). This CDR3 contains 16 residues. This chain's CDR3 is CASSESSWGAPFMQYF. The CDR3 coding sequence is TGCGCCAGCAGTGAGTCCTCGTGGGGGGCACCTTTCATGCAGTACTTC.

This clonotype was recorded a few times. Its ends do not fully match the called genes, so a read error is possible. CDR3 loop: CASTHSLHGGYAF. The DNA of the CDR3 is TGTGCCAGCACCCATAGCCTGCATGGTGGCTACGCCTTC. The chain combines TRBV12-3 or TRBV12-4 with TRBJ1-2, with D unresolved. The CDR3 spans 13 residues.

A remark on this clonotype: The junction and the germline gene differ at one end; a read error may be behind it. This chain uses TRBV6-1 with TRBJ1-1; 7 bases align to TRBD1. The CDR3 totals 15 residues. Germline V gene lookup returns CDR1 MNHNS and CDR2 SASEGT. The CDR3 DNA is TGTGCCAGCGGTAAAATTACAGGGGCCGACACTGAAGCATTCTTT. Translated, it gives CASGKITGADTEAFF.

This clonotype was observed a handful of times. The rearrangement links TRBV6-5 to TRBJ2-7; D is perhaps TRBD2 (6 bases). The CDR3 consists of 14 residues. Germline V CDR1 and CDR2: MNHEY, SVGAGI. Trimming removed 5 bases at V and 6 bases at J, with 17 bases between. CDR3 sequence: CASSPRGWGGEQYF. CDR3 DNA sequence: TGTGCCAGCAGTCCCCGAGGATGGGGAGGCGAGCAGTACTTC.

This clonotype appeared a few times. Compared with germline, one end of the junction differs, possibly owing to a read error. This chain connects TRBV5-1 to TRBJ2-5; possibly TRBD1 for D (5 bases). The CDR3 runs to 15 residues. CDR1 and CDR2 from the germline V gene are SGHRS and YFSETQ. As DNA, the CDR3 is TGCGCCAGCAGCTCCGGACAACCTCTACAAGAGACCCGGTACTTC. This codes for CASSSGQPLQETRYF.

This clonotype was detected once. One end of the junction is discordant with germline, which a read error may explain. The chain is built from TRBV4-1 and TRBJ1-2; D is possibly TRBD1 (6 bases). The germline gives CDR1 MGHRA, CDR2 YSYEKL. This CDR3 is 15 amino acids long. The CDR3 DNA reads as TGCGTCAGCAGCCAAGGAGCAGGGGCTAACTATGGCTACACCTTC. Its translation is CVSSQGAGANYGYTF.

Points on this clonotype: This likely comes from a read error, as the CDR3 has no conserved phenylalanine or tryptophan at its end. The chain carries TRBV29-1 and TRBJ2-5; D is unclear. V lost 6 bases, J lost 0 bases, and 8 bases lay in between. This CDR3 is built from 12 residues. Germline CDR1 SQVTM, CDR2 ANQGSEA. CDR3 DNA sequence: TGCAGCGTCGCAGCCCACCAAGAGACCCAGTACCTC. This codes for CSVAAHQETQYL.

Comment on this clonotype: Sequence at one end of the junction differs from germline and may be a read error. The chain links TRBV10-3 to TRBJ2-1; maybe TRBD2 (6 bases). The germline CDR1 and CDR2 sequences are ENHRY and SYGVKD. The CDR3 runs 15 residues. The CDR3 DNA reads as TGTACCATCAGTGACCGGGGACTTAAAGGCAATGAACAGTTCTTC. This gives the protein CTISDRGLKGNEQFF.